Below are 17 T cell receptor beta chains sequenced from a single sample in a study of CD8+ T cells in alopecia areata. Treatment meaning: oral pan-JAK inhibitor, 5-10 mg twice daily. Reverse transcription of extracted RNA yielded cDNA, which provided the sequencing template. Using immunoSEQ multiplex PCR, the repertoire was profiled, and TCRdb retains in-frame clones only, with some absent. The table records over 150,000 clones, 60% of them present only once. The starting material was CD4+ T cells sorted from blood, obtained at week 4, from a patient treated with tofacitinib. These receptors were collected from a human donor with alopecia areata.

The chain uses TRBV29-1 and TRBJ1-2, with 12 bases matching TRBD1. The CDR3 consists of 17 residues. The germline V gene has CDR1 SQVTM and CDR2 ANQGSEA. V dropped 7 bases and J dropped 3; count of bases not matched to a gene: 15. The CDR3 DNA follows: TGCAGCGCACAAACAGGGGACAGGGGGCATTATTACTATGGCTACACCTTC. Protein sequence: CSAQTGDRGHYYYGYTF.

This chain links TRBV9 with TRBJ2-3; D unresolved. Trimming left V 7 bases short and J 2 bases short, with 11 bases between. Germline-derived CDR1 and CDR2 are SGDLS and YYNGEE. The CDR3 has 13 amino acids. CDR3: CASGTRTTDTQYF. The CDR3 bases are TGTGCCAGCGGAACGAGGACCACAGATACGCAGTATTTT.

The J gene is TRBJ2-7, the V gene TRBV4-3; D is possibly TRBD1 or TRBD2 (5 bases each). Trimming left V 4 bases short and J 1 base short, with 14 bases between. CDR3 length: 15 residues. Germline V gene lookup returns CDR1 LGHNA and CDR2 YSLEER. CDR3 residues: CASSRIRDASYEQYF. The CDR3 DNA follows: TGCGCCAGCAGCCGTATCCGGGACGCATCCTACGAGCAGTACTTC.

CDR3 DNA: TGTGCCAGCAGCCAAGATCCAGCGGGGGCCTCCGAGCAGTACTTC. It specifies CASSQDPAGASEQYF. The chain employs TRBV14 and TRBJ2-7; 8 nucleotides align to TRBD2. V dropped 0 bases and J dropped 6; count of bases not matched to a gene: 7. The CDR3 runs 15 residues. CDR1 is SGHDN and CDR2 is FVKESK in the germline V gene.

Comment on this clone: The same CDR3 arises from other DNA sequences in this sample as well. The CDR3 bases are TGCAGCGCTGGACGGATGAACACTGAAGCTTTCTTT. As protein: CSAGRMNTEAFF. V usage is TRBV29-1 and J usage is TRBJ1-1; D ambiguous. The germline V gene has CDR1 SQVTM and CDR2 ANQGSEA. The CDR3 has 12 residues. Trimming stripped 7 bases from V and 0 bases from J, with 9 bases between.

The rearrangement uses TRBV4-2 and TRBJ2-4; D unclear. Trimming shortened V by 2 bases and J by 7 bases, and 12 bases separated the two germline ends. The CDR3 has 14 amino acids. Germline V CDR1 and CDR2: LGHNA, YNFKEQ. The CDR3 DNA is TGTGCCAGCAGCCAACAAAACCTCGAGAACATTCAGTACTTC. This encodes CASSQQNLENIQYF.

This chain uses TRBV11-2 with TRBJ1-2, with a possible D match to TRBD1 (6 bases). This CDR3 is 16 amino acids long. The V and J ends lost 0 bases and 5 bases respectively, with 16 bases between them. The V gene's germline CDR1 is SGHAT and CDR2 FQNNGV. The CDR3 bases are TGTGCCAGCAGCTTAGATCTAAGAGGGGGACGGTATGGCTACACCTTC. Translated: CASSLDLRGGRYGYTF.

The chain links TRBV9 to TRBJ2-7; 12 bases map to TRBD1. After removal of 3 bases from V and 9 bases from J, the junction contained 4 bases not matched to a gene. CDR1 and CDR2 (germline): SGDLS, YYNGEE. The CDR3 sequence is 13 residues long. The CDR3 nucleotides read TGTGCCAGCAGCGCGGGACAGGGGGCCTCGCAGTACTTC. It yields the protein CASSAGQGASQYF.

The chain employs TRBV30 and TRBJ2-2; 8 nucleotides agree with TRBD1. Germline V gene lookup returns CDR1 GTSNPN and CDR2 SVGIG (reference sequence). The CDR3 runs to 14 residues. V lost 8 bases, J lost 1 base, and 6 bases stayed unmatched. For the CDR3, the DNA is TGTGCCCGATCCGGGACAGGGAACACCGGGGAGCTGTTTTTT. This encodes CARSGTGNTGELFF.

The V gene is TRBV23-1, the J gene TRBJ2-1; D could derive from TRBD1 or TRBD2 (5 bases each). TRBV23-1 is an ORF for which the function is uncertain. The CDR3 length is 21 residues. Trimming left V 7 bases short and J 5 bases short, with 36 bases between. In DNA, the CDR3 is TGCGCCAGCATTGAGGGGCTATTAGCCCGGCACTCTAAGACAGACCACAATGAGCAGTTCTTC. Translation gives CASIEGLLARHSKTDHNEQFF.

This clone came up a few times. V gene TRBV5-1 combines with J gene TRBJ2-1, with D tentatively TRBD1 (5 bases). Trimming pared 3 bases from V and 11 bases from J, leaving 21 bases between. Germline CDR1 is SGHRS and CDR2 is YFSETQ. The CDR3 sequence is 15 residues long. CDR3 sequence reads: CASSSDTRTRKQQFF. In nucleotides, the CDR3 is TGCGCCAGCAGCTCTGATACTCGGACACGAAAACAGCAGTTCTTC.

The sample holds a few counts of this clone. The chain carries TRBV19 and TRBJ2-6; D is undetermined. Trimming pared 6 bases from V and 4 bases from J, leaving 7 bases between. The CDR3 extends over 13 amino acids. Germline-derived CDR1 and CDR2 are LNHDA and SQIVND (reference sequence). The CDR3 is CASRPEGANVLTF. CDR3 in DNA: TGTGCCAGTAGGCCTGAAGGGGCCAACGTCCTGACTTTC. The entire variable domain, with the rest obtained from reference TRBV19 and TRBJ2-6, is as follows: DGGITQSPKYLFRKEGQNVTLSCEQNLNHDAMYWYRQDPGQGLRLIYYSQIVNDFQKGDIAEGYSVSREKKESFPLTVTSAQKNPTAFYLCASRPEGANVLTFGAGSRLTVL.

This clone was seen a single time. The rearrangement joins TRBV5-1 to TRBJ2-2; 9 bases fit TRBD2. The CDR3 covers 17 residues. After removal of 1 base from V and 0 bases from J, the junction contained 4 bases not matched to a gene. Germline CDR1 SGHRS, CDR2 YFSETQ. CDR3 residues: CASSLQPSGTNTGELFF. CDR3 bases: TGCGCCAGCAGCTTGCAGCCTAGCGGGACGAACACCGGGGAGCTGTTTTTT.

The CDR3 loop reads CASSAGLEYEQYF. The CDR3 nucleotides are TGCGCCAGCAGCGCGGGACTAGAGTACGAGCAGTACTTC. The rearrangement uses TRBV5-1 and TRBJ2-7, with 8 bases matching TRBD2. The J segment lost 4 bases and the V segment lost 4 bases, leaving 4 bases of the junction unmatched. The CDR3 is 13 amino acids. Germline CDR1 and CDR2: SGHRS and YFSETQ.

The chain has TRBV4-2 and TRBJ2-7, with 10 bases lining up with TRBD1. The CDR3 extends over 15 amino acids. From germline, CDR1 is LGHNA and CDR2 YNFKEQ. V gave up 3 bases and J gave up 6 bases; unmatched junction bases: 8. The CDR3 reads CASSHIPGQGPEQYF. CDR3 nucleotide sequence: TGTGCCAGCAGCCACATTCCGGGACAGGGGCCCGAGCAGTACTTC.

This chain uses TRBV5-8 with TRBJ1-2; D unclear. Germline CDR1 and CDR2: SGHTS and YDEGEE. Trimming removed 4 bases from V and 6 bases from J, with 16 bases in between. This CDR3 has 14 residues. This CDR3 is CASSPNWVHHGYTF. The CDR3 DNA reads as TGTGCCAGCAGCCCAAATTGGGTTCATCATGGCTACACCTTC.

Note on this clone: The germline gene is not matched at one end of the junction; a read error may be the cause. The V and J genes are TRBV29-1 and TRBJ2-1, with 8 nucleotides matching TRBD1. The CDR3 runs to 13 residues. The germline CDR1 and CDR2 sequences are SQVTM and ANQGSEA. DNA for the CDR3: TGCAGCGTTCCGACAGGGGCTTACAGTGAGCAGTTCTTC. Protein product: CSVPTGAYSEQFF.